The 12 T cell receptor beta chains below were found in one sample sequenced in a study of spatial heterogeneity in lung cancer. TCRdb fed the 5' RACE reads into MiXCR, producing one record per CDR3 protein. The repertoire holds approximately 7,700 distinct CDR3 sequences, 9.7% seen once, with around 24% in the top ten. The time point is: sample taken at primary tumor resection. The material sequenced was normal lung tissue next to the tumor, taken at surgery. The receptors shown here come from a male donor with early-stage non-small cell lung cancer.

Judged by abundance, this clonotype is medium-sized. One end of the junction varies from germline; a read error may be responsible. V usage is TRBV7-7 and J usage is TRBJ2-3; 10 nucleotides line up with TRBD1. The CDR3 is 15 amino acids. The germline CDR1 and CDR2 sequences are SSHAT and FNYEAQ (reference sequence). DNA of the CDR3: TGTGCTAGCAGCTCGGGACAGGGGAGTTGGGATACGCAGTATTTT. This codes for CASSSGQGSWDTQYF.

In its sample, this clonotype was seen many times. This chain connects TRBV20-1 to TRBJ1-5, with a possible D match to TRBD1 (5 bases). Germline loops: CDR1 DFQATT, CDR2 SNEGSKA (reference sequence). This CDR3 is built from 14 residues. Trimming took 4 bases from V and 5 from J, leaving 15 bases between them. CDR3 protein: CSAKHTPGDQPQHF. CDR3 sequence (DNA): TGCAGTGCTAAACACACCCCGGGGGATCAGCCCCAGCATTTT.

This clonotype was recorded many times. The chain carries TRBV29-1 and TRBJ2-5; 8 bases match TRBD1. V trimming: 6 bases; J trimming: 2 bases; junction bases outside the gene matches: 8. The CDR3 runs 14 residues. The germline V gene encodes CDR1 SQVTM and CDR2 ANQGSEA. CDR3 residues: CSVRQGTVQETQYF. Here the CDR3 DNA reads TGCAGCGTACGACAGGGGACGGTTCAAGAGACCCAGTACTTC.

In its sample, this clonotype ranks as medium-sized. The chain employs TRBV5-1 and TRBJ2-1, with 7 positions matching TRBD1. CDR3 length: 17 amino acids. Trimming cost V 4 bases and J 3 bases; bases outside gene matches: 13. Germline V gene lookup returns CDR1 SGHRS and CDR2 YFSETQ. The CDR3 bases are TGCGCCAGCAGCCCCAGTGACAGGGCGGCGGGCTACAATGAGCAGTTCTTC. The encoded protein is CASSPSDRAAGYNEQFF.

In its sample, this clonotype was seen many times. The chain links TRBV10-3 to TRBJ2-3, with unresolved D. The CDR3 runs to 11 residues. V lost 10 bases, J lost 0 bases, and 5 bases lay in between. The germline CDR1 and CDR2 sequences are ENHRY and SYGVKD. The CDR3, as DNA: TGTGCCACTTCTAGCACAGATACGCAGTATTTT. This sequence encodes CATSSTDTQYF.

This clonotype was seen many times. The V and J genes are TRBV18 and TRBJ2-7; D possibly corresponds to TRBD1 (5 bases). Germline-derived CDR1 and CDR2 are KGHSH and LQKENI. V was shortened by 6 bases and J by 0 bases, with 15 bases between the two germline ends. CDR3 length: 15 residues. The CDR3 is CASSRGPDSSYEQYF. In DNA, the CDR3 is TGTGCCAGCTCCCGAGGACCTGACAGCTCCTACGAGCAGTACTTC.

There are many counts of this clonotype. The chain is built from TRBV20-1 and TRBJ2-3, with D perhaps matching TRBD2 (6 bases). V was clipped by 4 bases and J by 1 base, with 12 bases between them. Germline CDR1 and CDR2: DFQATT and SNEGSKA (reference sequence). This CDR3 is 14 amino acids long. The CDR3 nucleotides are TGCAGTGCTACTCGGAGGGTCGGCACAGATACGCAGTATTTT. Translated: CSATRRVGTDTQYF.

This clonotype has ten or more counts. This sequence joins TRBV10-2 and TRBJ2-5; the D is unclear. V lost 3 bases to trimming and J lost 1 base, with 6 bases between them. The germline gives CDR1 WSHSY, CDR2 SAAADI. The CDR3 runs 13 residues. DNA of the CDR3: TGCGCCAGCAGTGACAACGGCCAAGAGACCCAGTACTTC. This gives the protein CASSDNGQETQYF.

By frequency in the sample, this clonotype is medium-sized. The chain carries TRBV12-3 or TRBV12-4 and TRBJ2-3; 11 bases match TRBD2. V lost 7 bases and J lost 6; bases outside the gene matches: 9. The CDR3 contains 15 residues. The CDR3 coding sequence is TGTGCCAGCACCATTCAGACTAGCGGGATTGATACGCAGTATTTT. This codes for CASTIQTSGIDTQYF.

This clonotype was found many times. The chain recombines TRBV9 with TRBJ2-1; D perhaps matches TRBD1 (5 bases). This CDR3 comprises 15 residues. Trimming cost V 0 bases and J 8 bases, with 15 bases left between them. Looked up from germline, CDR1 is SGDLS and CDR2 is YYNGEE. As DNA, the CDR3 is TGTGCCAGCAGCGTAGGTGTACTTCAACAGGATGAGCAGTTCTTC. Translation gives CASSVGVLQQDEQFF.

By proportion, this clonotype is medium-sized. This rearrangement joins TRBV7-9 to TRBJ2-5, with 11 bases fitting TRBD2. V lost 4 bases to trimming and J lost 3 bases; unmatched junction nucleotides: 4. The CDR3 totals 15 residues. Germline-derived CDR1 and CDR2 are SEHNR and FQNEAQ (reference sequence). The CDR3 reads CASSYTSGSEETQYF. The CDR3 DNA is TGTGCCAGCAGCTATACTAGCGGGAGTGAAGAGACCCAGTACTTC.

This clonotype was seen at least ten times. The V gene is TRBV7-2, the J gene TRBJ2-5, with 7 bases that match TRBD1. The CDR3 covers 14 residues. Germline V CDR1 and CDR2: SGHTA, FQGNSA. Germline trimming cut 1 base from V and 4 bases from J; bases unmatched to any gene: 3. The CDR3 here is CASSLGDSGETQYF. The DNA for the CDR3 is TGTGCCAGCAGCTTAGGGGACAGCGGAGAGACCCAGTACTTC.